The next 2 T cell receptor beta chains were all read from a single sample in a study of blood T cell repertoires in COVID-19. Profiling relied on immunoSEQ multiplex PCR, and the TCRdb table lists in-frame clones only, not all of them. The sample lists about 210,000 clones, roughly 85% occurring once. Material: peripheral blood. These receptor sequences come from a man over 45 with COVID-19, enrolled during active disease.

The rearrangement links TRBV19 to TRBJ2-3, with 8 bases fitting TRBD1. With V trimmed by 4 bases and J by 0 bases, 9 bases remained unmatched. Germline V gives CDR1 LNHDA, CDR2 SQIVND (reference sequence). The CDR3 covers 17 residues. The CDR3 here is CASSTPGRTGSTDTQYF. CDR3 nucleotides: TGTGCCAGTAGTACGCCCGGTAGGACAGGGAGCACAGATACGCAGTATTTT.

This CDR3 reads CASSSSRPGQRVEKLFF. CDR3 in DNA: TGTGCCAGCAGCTCGTCCCGTCCGGGACAGAGGGTTGAAAAACTGTTTTTT. This rearrangement joins TRBV7-9 to TRBJ1-4; 7 nucleotides match TRBD1. V shed 4 bases, J shed 7 bases, and the junction held 15 bases outside the gene matches. From germline, CDR1 is SEHNR and CDR2 FQNEAQ (reference sequence). The CDR3 has 17 amino acids.